This T cell receptor beta chain was sequenced during a study of shared clonotypes between healthy human individuals. A word on this clone: Antigen specificity is unknown.

Over several immunoSEQ plates, each subset's genomic DNA was distributed in even portions. In the study's own analysis: Filtering differed since immunoSEQ provided only junctions, with no quality scores. The repertoire was sequenced with immunoSEQ multiplex PCR; TCRdb's copy has only in-frame clones and lacks some. The V and J calls and clone size are taken from that table; D and trimming were inferred from the DNA. Of a few hundred thousand clones listed, roughly 97% are singletons. Study results and caveats: Depth was large, yet rarefaction showed that sorted-subset sequencing was incomplete.

Naive CD45RA+ and memory CD45RA-negative subsets were split from CD4+ cells. The CDR3 is 13 residues long. CDR1 and CDR2 from the germline V gene are LNHDA and SQIVND (reference sequence). The ends were cut back, 8 bases at V and 3 bases at J, with 13 bases in the middle. The clonotype was recovered from a woman between 25 and 40 years old in good health. Sequenced material: naive CD4+ T cells sorted from blood. Subset reported: CD45RA+ positively selected. This chain uses TRBV19 with TRBJ1-1; D is ambiguous. DNA of the CDR3: TGTGCCAGTCGGATTGCCAGCGACACTGAAGCTTTCTTT. Translated: CASRIASDTEAFF.